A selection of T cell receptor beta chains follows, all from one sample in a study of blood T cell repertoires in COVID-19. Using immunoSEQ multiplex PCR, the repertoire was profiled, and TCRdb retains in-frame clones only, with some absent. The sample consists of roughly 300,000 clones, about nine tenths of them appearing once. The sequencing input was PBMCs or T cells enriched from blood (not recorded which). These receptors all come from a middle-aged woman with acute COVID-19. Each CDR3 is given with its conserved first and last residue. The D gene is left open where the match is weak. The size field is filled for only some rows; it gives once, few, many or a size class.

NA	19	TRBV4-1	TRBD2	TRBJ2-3	TGCGCCAGCAGCCACGGACTAGCGGGAGCGAGTTTCGGCACAGATACGCAGTATTTT	CASSHGLAGASFGTDTQYF
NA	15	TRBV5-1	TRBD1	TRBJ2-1	TGCGCCAGCAGCCGCAGGGGGCTCTCCTACAATGAGCAGTTCTTC	CASSRRGLSYNEQFF
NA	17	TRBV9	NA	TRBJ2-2	TGTGCCAGCAGCGTACCCCGCGAAGCCGCGAACACCGGGGAGCTGTTTTTT	CASSVPREAANTGELFF
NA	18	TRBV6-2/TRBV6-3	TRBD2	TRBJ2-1	TGTGCCAGCAGCCTAGGACTAGCGGGAGTTAGCTCCTACAATGAGCAGTTCTTC	CASSLGLAGVSSYNEQFF
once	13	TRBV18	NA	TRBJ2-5	TGTGCCAGCTCACTAGGGGTTCAAGAGACCCAGTACTTC	CASSLGVQETQYF
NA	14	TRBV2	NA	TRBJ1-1	TGTGCCAGCAGCGGAATGGGGGGTTCCACTGAAGCTTTCTTT	CASSGMGGSTEAFF
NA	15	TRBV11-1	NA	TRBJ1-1	TGTGCCAGCAGCCGTCTGGCAGGGAAGAACACTGAAGCTTTCTTT	CASSRLAGKNTEAFF
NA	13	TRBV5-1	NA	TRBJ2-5	TGCGCCAGCAGCTTAAAGACGCCCGGGGACCAGTACTTC	CASSLKTPGDQYF
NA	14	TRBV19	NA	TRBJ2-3	TGTGCCAGTAGTATAGAATCAGGACTAGATACGCAGTATTTT	CASSIESGLDTQYF
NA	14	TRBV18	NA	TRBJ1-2	TGTGCCAGCTCCGGACAGACTATTAACTATGGCTACACCTTC	CASSGQTINYGYTF
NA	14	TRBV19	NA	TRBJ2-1	TGTGCCACCGCCGACGCCTCGACTAGTTATGAGCAGTTCTTC	CATADASTSYEQFF
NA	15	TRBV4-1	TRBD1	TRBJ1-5	TGCGCCAGCAGCCAAGAGGGACAGAGCAATCAGCCCCAGCATTTT	CASSQEGQSNQPQHF
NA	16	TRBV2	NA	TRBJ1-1	TGTGCCAGCAGTGAGTACAGCTTCTCGGTGAACACTGAAGCTTTCTTT	CASSEYSFSVNTEAFF
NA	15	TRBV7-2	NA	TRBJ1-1	TGTGCCAGCAGCTTAGTGGCAGGGGTAGACACTGAAGCTTTCTTT	CASSLVAGVDTEAFF